The 21 T cell receptor beta chains below come from one sample, sequenced in a study of siplizumab effects on memory and regulatory T cells. Produced via immunoSEQ multiplex PCR; TCRdb's table is partial and in-frame only. This sample has just over 60,000 clones, with roughly 78% found just once. The sample consisted of memory CD4+ T cells sorted from blood. These receptors were collected from a human donor in good health.

The chain links TRBV28 to TRBJ2-7; D perhaps matches TRBD1 (5 bases). The germline V gene has CDR1 MDHEN and CDR2 SYDVKM. V lost 2 bases and J 6 bases, leaving 14 bases between the germline ends. The CDR3 has 14 amino acids. The CDR3 loop is CASSLVQGRGEQYF. The CDR3 coding sequence is TGTGCCAGCAGTTTAGTGCAGGGTAGGGGCGAGCAGTACTTC. Full variable domain (rest looked up from reference TRBV28 and TRBJ2-7): DVKVTQSSRYLVKRTGEKVFLECVQDMDHENMFWYRQDPGLGLRLIYFSYDVKMKEKGDIPEGYSVSREKKERFSLILESASTNQTSMYLCASSLVQGRGEQYFGPGTRLTVT.

This sequence joins TRBV28 and TRBJ1-2, with a tentative D call TRBD1 (6 bases). There are 13 residues in the CDR3. The V gene's germline CDR1 is MDHEN and CDR2 SYDVKM. The V and J ends lost 3 bases and 8 bases respectively, with 13 bases between them. The CDR3 nucleotides are TGTGCCAGCAGTTTGGTCACGACAGGAGGCTACACCTTC. As protein: CASSLVTTGGYTF.

This clone was detected only once. The V gene is TRBV5-1, the J gene TRBJ2-7; D ambiguous. Looked up from germline, CDR1 is SGHRS and CDR2 is YFSETQ. The CDR3 has 12 residues. V lost 4 bases to trimming and J lost 3 bases, with 8 bases between them. The CDR3 DNA is TGCGCCAGCAGCCCCGACAACTACGAGCAGTACTTC. As protein: CASSPDNYEQYF.

The chain employs TRBV12-5 and TRBJ1-2; D is perhaps TRBD1 (6 bases). Germline CDR1 LGHNT, CDR2 FRNRAP. This CDR3 region has 14 residues. Trimming left V 7 bases short and J 7 bases short, with 19 bases between. The CDR3 here is CASAPEGGASGYTF. In DNA form, the CDR3 reads TGTGCTAGTGCACCGGAGGGGGGCGCGAGTGGCTACACCTTC.

This chain joins TRBV7-9 and TRBJ2-7; no clear D gene. Trimming left V 4 bases short and J 4 bases short, with 11 bases between. Germline CDR1 reads SEHNR; CDR2 reads FQNEAQ (reference sequence). The CDR3 length is 13 residues. The CDR3 protein is CASSSTILYEQYF. As DNA, the CDR3 is TGTGCCAGCAGCTCTACGATACTTTACGAGCAGTACTTC.

Only one count was recorded for this clone. V usage is TRBV7-6 and J usage is TRBJ2-1; the match to TRBD1 covers 8 bases. Per germline, CDR1 SGHVS and CDR2 FNYEAQ. The V and J ends lost 7 bases and 8 bases, in that order; junction bases with no gene match: 22. This CDR3 comprises 18 residues. CDR3 region: CASTPRAGGERGNYEQFF. For the CDR3, the DNA is TGTGCCAGCACGCCCCGGGCAGGGGGCGAAAGGGGGAACTATGAGCAGTTCTTC.

The rearrangement joins TRBV12-5 to TRBJ2-1; D is uncertain. From germline, CDR1 is LGHNT and CDR2 FRNRAP. Trimming cost V 7 bases and J 3 bases, with 4 bases left between them. This CDR3 is 11 amino acids long. The CDR3 DNA is TGTGCTAGTGCCTACTACAATGAGCAGTTCTTC. Amino acids: CASAYYNEQFF.

The chain carries TRBV28 and TRBJ2-7; D is ambiguous. CDR1 and CDR2 from the germline V gene are MDHEN and SYDVKM. V gave up 6 bases and J gave up 9 bases, with 12 bases separating them. CDR3 length equals 11 residues. The DNA of the CDR3 is TGTGCCAGCAGGGGAAATCAAGTGCAGTACTTC. Protein sequence: CASRGNQVQYF.

The chain joins TRBV19 to TRBJ2-3; the match to TRBD1 covers 12 bases. V lost 6 bases, J lost 5 bases, and 9 bases stayed unmatched. Germline CDR1 LNHDA, CDR2 SQIVND (reference sequence). The CDR3 is 16 residues long. This CDR3 reads CASRNPRDRGRDTQYF. CDR3 DNA: TGTGCCAGTAGGAACCCCCGGGACAGGGGGCGAGATACGCAGTATTTT.

V and J are TRBV30 and TRBJ2-1; 10 bases line up with TRBD2. Germline V gene data show CDR1 as GTSNPN and CDR2 as SVGIG (reference sequence). V lost 1 base and J lost 6; bases outside the gene matches: 3. The CDR3 has 14 amino acids. CDR3 DNA sequence: TGTGCCTGGAGTGGCGAGCGGGGGGGCAATGAGCAGTTCTTC. It translates to CAWSGERGGNEQFF.

The V and J genes are TRBV2 and TRBJ1-5; 7 nucleotides line up with TRBD1. From germline, CDR1 is SNHLY and CDR2 FYNNEI. The CDR3 is made up of 15 amino acids. The junction had 8 bases not matched to a gene; V was cut back by 4 bases and J by 5 bases. The CDR3 DNA follows: TGTGCCAGCAGTGTTTTTAGACAGGGAGATCAGCCCCAGCATTTT. Translating it yields CASSVFRQGDQPQHF.

This clone showed up just once. The chain uses TRBV5-1 and TRBJ2-1; D perhaps matches TRBD2 (5 bases). Deletions cut 7 bases from V and 4 bases from J, with 21 bases between. CDR3 length equals 16 residues. Germline values: CDR1 SGHRS, CDR2 YFSETQ. The chain's CDR3 is CASSVSATSGYNEQFF. As DNA, the CDR3 is TGCGCCAGCTCTGTAAGCGCGACGAGCGGATACAATGAGCAGTTCTTC.

Only a few counts were recorded for this clone. The chain couples TRBV5-1 to TRBJ2-3, with 10 bases identical to TRBD2. V dropped 4 bases and J dropped 0; count of bases not matched to a gene: 5. The CDR3 length is 16 residues. CDR1 is SGHRS, CDR2 YFSETQ, per germline. The CDR3 region has the DNA TGCGCCAGCAGCCCCGGGACTAGCGCTAGCACAGATACGCAGTATTTT. Translating it yields CASSPGTSASTDTQYF.

The rearrangement links TRBV4-2 to TRBJ2-5, with D possibly being TRBD2 (6 bases). The CDR3 has 14 amino acids. Trimming removed 3 bases from V and 5 bases from J, with 13 bases in between. CDR1 is LGHNA and CDR2 is YNFKEQ in the germline V gene. CDR3 nucleotides: TGTGCCAGCAGCCAGCCCGGGGGATGGGAGACCCAGTACTTC. Its protein is CASSQPGGWETQYF.

This clone was seen only once. The chain combines TRBV25-1 with TRBJ1-2; TRBD1 aligns across 9 bases. In germline, CDR1 is MGHDK, CDR2 SYGVNS. The length of the CDR3 is 15 residues. The trim removed 1 base at V and 5 bases at J, leaving 5 bases unmatched. The CDR3 sequence: CASSEWGQGNYGYTF. The CDR3 region has the DNA TGTGCCAGCAGTGAATGGGGACAGGGAAATTATGGCTACACCTTC.

For the CDR3, the DNA is TGCGCCAGCAGCCAAGTAGTGTTGAACACTGAAGCTTTCTTT. Translating gives CASSQVVLNTEAFF. The chain couples TRBV4-3 to TRBJ1-1; D is ambiguous. Per the germline V gene, CDR1 is LGHNA and CDR2 is YSLEER. This CDR3 contains 14 residues. V dropped 1 base and J dropped 0 bases, with 6 bases sitting between them.

The chain is built from TRBV10-3 and TRBJ2-4; the D is unclear. Germline CDR1 ENHRY, CDR2 SYGVKD. Trimming cost V 0 bases and J 0 bases, with 9 bases left between them. The CDR3 is made up of 16 amino acids. The CDR3 bases are TGTGCCATCAGTGAGTCGGTAGGGTTAGCCAAAAACATTCAGTACTTC. It codes for CAISESVGLAKNIQYF.

In regard to this clone: At one end the junction does not follow the germline gene, possibly because of a read error. This chain links TRBV23-1 with TRBJ1-2; D is unclear. TRBV23-1 is an open reading frame whose function is uncertain. This CDR3 has 12 amino acids. Written as DNA, the CDR3 is TGCGCCATCAGTCCATACAACTATGGCTACACCTTC. It codes for CAISPYNYGYTF.

The genes are TRBV6-6 and TRBJ2-7; 10 bases match TRBD1. With V trimmed by 7 bases and J by 5 bases, 8 bases remained unmatched. Looked up from germline, CDR1 is MNHNY and CDR2 is SVGAGI (reference sequence). The length of the CDR3 is 14 residues. As DNA, the CDR3 is TGTGCCAGCACAGACAGGGGGCGGCTCAACGAGCAGTACTTC. Residues: CASTDRGRLNEQYF.

This clone was detected a few times. The chain links TRBV19 to TRBJ1-1; the match to TRBD1 covers 8 bases. J was trimmed by 8 bases and V by 5 bases; bases with no gene match: 16. The CDR3 runs 16 residues. The V gene's germline CDR1 is LNHDA and CDR2 SQIVND (reference sequence). The CDR3 DNA reads TGTGCCAGTAGTTCCCCGCGGCAGGGGGCTCGACAAGAAGCTTTCTTT. Amino acid sequence: CASSSPRQGARQEAFF.

V usage is TRBV6-6 and J usage is TRBJ1-2, with D maybe TRBD1 (5 bases). The length of the CDR3 is 11 residues. Trimming cost V 8 bases and J 7 bases, with 11 bases left between them. The germline gives CDR1 MNHNY, CDR2 SVGAGI (reference sequence). CDR3: CASRRGGGYTF. For the CDR3, the DNA is TGTGCCAGCCGTCGGGGGGGTGGCTACACCTTC.